Following are 32 T cell receptor beta chains from one sample sequenced in a study of response to subunit inactivated influenza vaccine. TCRdb recomputed calls from the RT-PCR reads with MiXCR, one row per CDR3 protein. Of 650,000 to 800,000 distinct CDR3 sequences in the sample, around 14% are singletons; the top ten hold approximately 7%. This specimen consisted of PBMCs from blood, obtained approximately 15 days before vaccination. These receptors all come from a man aged 50-59 years who received an inactivated influenza vaccine.

This chain links TRBV20-1 with TRBJ1-1; D unresolved. V gave up 5 bases and J gave up 5 bases, with 15 bases separating them. CDR3 size: 13 residues. The germline CDR1 and CDR2 sequences are DFQATT and SNEGSKA (reference sequence). The CDR3 DNA sequence: TGCAGTGCTTTAAGGGAGGGTCGAACTGAAGCTTTCTTT. The encoded protein is CSALREGRTEAFF.

This clonotype was observed a handful of times. This sequence joins TRBV4-2 and TRBJ2-5; D gene ambiguous. Trimming removed 1 base at V and 0 bases at J, with 12 bases between. Germline V gene data show CDR1 as LGHNA and CDR2 as YNFKEQ. This CDR3 region has 16 residues. The CDR3 region has the DNA TGTGCCAGCAGCCAAGGGGCAGATGTTTACCAAGAGACCCAGTACTTC. This translates into CASSQGADVYQETQYF.

This clonotype was counted many times. The chain is built from TRBV29-1 and TRBJ2-3; 8 nucleotides match TRBD2. Unmatched junction bases numbered 7, after V lost 1 base and J lost 4 bases. From germline, CDR1 is SQVTM and CDR2 ANQGSEA. CDR3 length equals 15 residues. The CDR3 loop reads CSVEGSGSRADTQYF. DNA of the CDR3: TGCAGCGTTGAAGGGAGCGGGAGTAGAGCAGATACGCAGTATTTT.

This chain uses TRBV7-9 with TRBJ1-4; no clear D gene. Germline V CDR1 and CDR2: SEHNR, FQNEAQ (reference sequence). The CDR3 covers 14 residues. Trimming removed 5 bases from V and 8 bases from J, with 15 bases in between. CDR3 DNA: TGTGCCAGCAGCGCGGGTCTGAGTCAGGAAAAACTGTTTTTT. It specifies CASSAGLSQEKLFF.

The gene calls are TRBV7-2 and TRBJ2-5; D may be TRBD1 (6 bases). The V and J ends lost 8 bases and 3 bases respectively, with 7 bases between them. Germline V CDR1 and CDR2: SGHTA, FQGNSA. The CDR3 is 11 amino acids. The CDR3 is CASYREETQYF. The CDR3 DNA follows: TGTGCCAGCTACAGGGAAGAGACCCAGTACTTC.

There are a few counts of this clonotype. J is TRBJ2-2 and V is TRBV6-4; TRBD2 agrees at 11 bases. The V gene's germline CDR1 is MRHNA and CDR2 SNTAGT. This CDR3 spans 15 amino acids. J was trimmed by 4 bases and V by 4 bases; bases with no gene match: 2. CDR3 sequence: CASSVLAGVTGELFF. CDR3 bases: TGTGCCAGCAGTGTACTAGCGGGAGTCACCGGGGAGCTGTTTTTT.

The chain recombines TRBV5-1 with TRBJ2-7; no clear D. This CDR3 region has 15 residues. The V gene lost 2 bases and the J gene lost 0 bases, with 12 bases spanning the gap. Germline loops: CDR1 SGHRS, CDR2 YFSETQ. CDR3 bases: TGCGCCAGCAGCTTAGGTGGGTCCCACTCCTACGAGCAGTACTTC. This sequence encodes CASSLGGSHSYEQYF.

In its sample, this clonotype was seen a few times. The V gene is TRBV20-1, the J gene TRBJ2-1; D is ambiguous. V lost 3 bases, J lost 4 bases, and 10 bases lay in between. Per the germline V gene, CDR1 is DFQATT and CDR2 is SNEGSKA (reference sequence). This CDR3 is built from 13 residues. The chain's CDR3 is CSASRQFYNEQFF. In DNA form, the CDR3 reads TGCAGTGCTAGCCGCCAATTTTACAATGAGCAGTTCTTC.

This clonotype was counted between two and nine times. CDR3 in DNA: TGTGCCAGCAGTTCACAGGGGGGAAGTATTAGCGGGGGGGCCCCGTATGAGCAGTTCTTC. Translated, it gives CASSSQGGSISGGAPYEQFF. The chain links TRBV12-3 or TRBV12-4 to TRBJ2-1; 11 bases line up with TRBD2. Trimming at V came to 4 bases and at J to 8 bases, leaving 22 bases not matched to a gene. This CDR3 is built from 20 residues.

At least ten counts were recorded for this clonotype. This sequence joins TRBV6-5 and TRBJ2-1; 7 nucleotides match TRBD2. J lost 6 bases, V lost 4 bases, and 6 bases had no gene match. This CDR3 spans 14 amino acids. CDR1 MNHEY and CDR2 SVGAGI come from the germline V gene. The CDR3 DNA reads TGTGCCAGCAGTTCTAGCGGTAAACCCAATGAGCAGTTCTTC. Its translation is CASSSSGKPNEQFF.

This clonotype was counted a few times. The CDR3 DNA sequence: TGCGCCAGCAGCTTGGGACCGGGGACAGGGGATGCTTTCTTT. Protein sequence: CASSLGPGTGDAFF. The V call is TRBV5-1, the J call TRBJ1-1; TRBD1 agrees at 10 bases. Germline V gives CDR1 SGHRS, CDR2 YFSETQ. V gave up 0 bases and J gave up 11 bases; unmatched junction bases: 7. The CDR3 sequence is 14 residues long.

The table lists this clonotype with a few counts. This chain joins TRBV5-1 and TRBJ2-7; D is undetermined. Germline CDR1 and CDR2: SGHRS and YFSETQ. V gave up 0 bases and J gave up 6 bases, with 16 bases separating them. CDR3 length: 15 amino acids. This CDR3 reads CASSLGSLGYSEQYF. CDR3 nucleotides: TGCGCCAGCAGCTTGGGTTCCCTAGGCTACTCCGAGCAGTACTTC.

The table lists this clonotype with many counts. The chain recombines TRBV6-1 with TRBJ1-2; 7 positions agree with TRBD1. In germline, CDR1 is MNHNS, CDR2 SASEGT. The CDR3 is 16 amino acids. V lost 4 bases, J lost 3 bases, and 11 bases stayed unmatched. The CDR3 bases are TGTGCCAGCAGTGGGCGCGGGACAGCGAATCACTATGGCTACACCTTC. Translated, it gives CASSGRGTANHYGYTF.

The rearrangement uses TRBV7-9 and TRBJ2-2, with TRBD2 as a possible D gene (5 bases). The V gene's germline CDR1 is SEHNR and CDR2 FQNEAQ (reference sequence). CDR3 length: 12 residues. V lost 7 bases, J lost 7 bases, and 10 bases lay in between. For the CDR3, the DNA is TGTGCCAGCATCTCCCGGGGCGGGGAGCTGTTTTTT. The encoded protein is CASISRGGELFF.

The V gene is TRBV4-3, the J gene TRBJ2-3, with a weak D call TRBD2 (5 bases). CDR1 and CDR2 from the germline V gene are LGHNA and YSLEER. Between the trimmed V and J ends, which lost 0 bases and 10 bases, there was a span of 14 bases. The CDR3 has 14 amino acids. In DNA form, the CDR3 reads TGCGCCAGCAGCCAAGATCTGGAGGACTCAGCGCAGTATTTT. This codes for CASSQDLEDSAQYF.

This clonotype was detected only a few times. CDR3 region: CASSSYRGSYNEQFF. The CDR3 region has the DNA TGTGCCAGCAGCTCATACAGGGGAAGCTACAATGAGCAGTTCTTC. The chain joins TRBV11-2 to TRBJ2-1; 7 nucleotides match TRBD1. With V trimmed by 4 bases and J by 3 bases, 6 bases remained unmatched. Per the germline V gene, CDR1 is SGHAT and CDR2 is FQNNGV. The CDR3 is 15 residues long. The whole variable domain, filled in from reference TRBV11-2 and TRBJ2-1, reads EAGVAQSPRYKIIEKRQSVAFWCNPISGHATLYWYQQILGQGPKLLIQFQNNGVVDDSQLPKDRFSAERLKGVDSTLKIQPAKLEDSAVYLCASSSYRGSYNEQFFGPGTRLTVL.

The chain employs TRBV4-1 and TRBJ1-1, with 8 bases matching TRBD1. Germline values: CDR1 MGHRA, CDR2 YSYEKL. CDR3 length: 19 residues. V dropped 0 bases and J dropped 3; count of bases not matched to a gene: 15. CDR3: CASSQDRGTGIGKDTEAFF. CDR3 nucleotides: TGCGCCAGCAGCCAAGATAGGGGGACAGGTATCGGGAAGGACACTGAAGCTTTCTTT.

In its sample, this clonotype was seen many times. The chain couples TRBV6-1 to TRBJ2-2, with TRBD1 identical over 7 bases. This CDR3 contains 14 residues. Germline lookup yields CDR1 MNHNS and CDR2 SASEGT. J lost 2 bases, V lost 6 bases, and 3 bases had no gene match. The DNA for the CDR3 is TGTGCCAGCAGGAGACAGGGAAACACCGGGGAGCTGTTTTTT. Its translation is CASRRQGNTGELFF.

The chain's CDR3 is CASSISGMSSYEQYF. The CDR3 DNA is TGTGCCAGTAGTATCTCCGGTATGTCCTCCTACGAGCAGTACTTC. The chain links TRBV19 to TRBJ2-7; D call uncertain. The germline V gene encodes CDR1 LNHDA and CDR2 SQIVND (reference sequence). Trimming took off 3 bases at V and 0 bases at J, with 12 bases between the two ends. The CDR3 length is 15 residues. The variable domain in full, with the rest retrieved from reference TRBV19 and TRBJ2-7, is DGGITQSPKYLFRKEGQNVTLSCEQNLNHDAMYWYRQDPGQGLRLIYYSQIVNDFQKGDIAEGYSVSREKKESFPLTVTSAQKNPTAFYLCASSISGMSSYEQYFGPGTRLTVT.

The rearrangement joins TRBV19 to TRBJ1-1, with D unclear. The CDR3 extends over 15 amino acids. CDR1 is LNHDA and CDR2 is SQIVND in the germline V gene (reference sequence). V was cut by 4 bases and J by 1 base, with 13 bases left in between. CDR3: CASSTSIDGNTEAFF. In DNA, the CDR3 is TGTGCCAGTAGTACCTCCATCGATGGGAACACTGAAGCTTTCTTT.

This chain joins TRBV7-2 and TRBJ1-5, with D maybe TRBD1 (5 bases). Looked up from germline, CDR1 is SGHTA and CDR2 is FQGNSA. This CDR3 has 13 amino acids. Trimming took 5 bases from V and 5 from J, leaving 10 bases between them. In DNA form, the CDR3 reads TGTGCCAGCAGCGCCTGGGACGATCAGCCCCAGCATTTT. It codes for CASSAWDDQPQHF.

This clonotype appeared a few times. V usage is TRBV29-1 and J usage is TRBJ1-1; D is perhaps TRBD1 (5 bases). The CDR3 spans 13 residues. Between the trimmed V and J ends, which lost 4 bases and 0 bases, there was a span of 9 bases. Germline loops: CDR1 SQVTM, CDR2 ANQGSEA. CDR3 in amino acids: CSVGQPMNTEAFF. For the CDR3, the DNA is TGCAGCGTTGGACAGCCCATGAACACTGAAGCTTTCTTT.

This clonotype was detected many times. This chain uses TRBV29-1 with TRBJ2-7, with TRBD2 matching 7 bases. The V gene's germline CDR1 is SQVTM and CDR2 ANQGSEA. The CDR3 spans 14 residues. Trimming removed 6 bases from V and 5 bases from J; junction bases left unmatched: 13. CDR3 bases: TGCAGCGTGCAACGCGGGGGAACTAGGAACGAGCAGTACTTC. This gives the protein CSVQRGGTRNEQYF.

This clonotype was detected many times. This chain links TRBV28 with TRBJ2-7; D tentatively fits TRBD1 or TRBD2 (6 bases each). This CDR3 is 15 amino acids long. Trimming removed 2 bases from V and 3 bases from J, with 14 bases in between. The V gene's germline CDR1 is MDHEN and CDR2 SYDVKM. The CDR3 DNA reads TGTGCCAGCAGTTTAAGGGGAGGCAGGGGCTACGAGCAGTACTTC. It encodes CASSLRGGRGYEQYF.

J is TRBJ2-3 and V is TRBV28, with D possibly matching TRBD1 (5 bases). Germline assignment: CDR1 MDHEN and CDR2 SYDVKM. The V end lost 6 bases, the J end lost 4 bases, and 14 bases lay between the germline ends. This CDR3 spans 14 amino acids. As DNA, the CDR3 is TGTGCCAGCAGCCAAGGGTGGGGCCCAGATACGCAGTATTTT. Residues: CASSQGWGPDTQYF.

The chain is built from TRBV27 and TRBJ2-7; 8 nucleotides align to TRBD1. The germline gives CDR1 MNHEY, CDR2 SMNVEV (reference sequence). Trimming took 6 bases from V and 1 from J; bases not matched to a gene: 8. This CDR3 region has 15 residues. The CDR3 region is CASSGTGRLSYEQYF. DNA of the CDR3: TGTGCCAGCAGCGGGACAGGCCGCCTATCCTACGAGCAGTACTTC.

The chain links TRBV29-1 to TRBJ1-2, with 11 bases that match TRBD1. The CDR3 sequence is 14 residues long. The V gene end was trimmed by 5 bases and the J gene end by 3 bases; junction bases not matched to a gene: 5. Germline V gene lookup returns CDR1 SQVTM and CDR2 ANQGSEA. The CDR3 reads CSVYSGQGDYGYTF. CDR3 DNA sequence: TGCAGCGTTTATTCGGGACAGGGGGACTATGGCTACACCTTC.

In its sample, this clonotype was seen many times. This chain connects TRBV5-1 to TRBJ1-2; weak D call: TRBD1 (6 bases). V was clipped by 0 bases and J by 2 bases, with 8 bases between them. CDR3 size: 14 residues. The germline CDR1 and CDR2 sequences are SGHRS and YFSETQ. CDR3 loop: CASSLATGNYGYTF. CDR3 sequence (DNA): TGCGCCAGCAGCTTGGCAACAGGGAACTATGGCTACACCTTC.

In its sample, this clonotype was seen a few times. The chain links TRBV20-1 to TRBJ2-7; tentative D call: TRBD1 (5 bases). Germline V gives CDR1 DFQATT, CDR2 SNEGSKA (reference sequence). V was trimmed by 3 bases and J by 4 bases, leaving 19 bases between them. The CDR3 has 15 amino acids. The CDR3 spells CSASVGRQGWYEQYF. The DNA for the CDR3 is TGCAGTGCTAGTGTGGGGCGGCAGGGATGGTACGAGCAGTACTTC.

The V and J genes are TRBV14 and TRBJ2-7; D is unresolved. V lost 2 bases and J 6 bases, leaving 11 bases between the germline ends. Germline V gene lookup returns CDR1 SGHDN and CDR2 FVKESK. The length of the CDR3 is 13 residues. In DNA form, the CDR3 reads TGTGCCAGCAGCCAAATGTGGGCGTCCGAGCAGTACTTC. Translating gives CASSQMWASEQYF. Combining the CDR3 with reference TRBV14 and TRBJ2-7 gives the whole variable domain EAGVTQFPSHSVIEKGQTVTLRCDPISGHDNLYWYRRVMGKEIKFLLHFVKESKQDESGMPNNRFLAERTGGTYSTLKVQPAELEDSGVYFCASSQMWASEQYFGPGTRLTVT.

This clonotype was counted many times. This chain uses TRBV29-1 with TRBJ2-1; 7 nucleotides agree with TRBD2. The CDR3 has 14 residues. The germline V gene encodes CDR1 SQVTM and CDR2 ANQGSEA. Trimming at V came to 4 bases and at J to 0 bases, leaving 3 bases not matched to a gene. CDR3 DNA sequence: TGCAGCGTTGTAGGCGGGAGCTCCTACAATGAGCAGTTCTTC. It translates to CSVVGGSSYNEQFF.

This clonotype was picked up a small number of times. The chain employs TRBV5-1 and TRBJ1-1; D might be TRBD1 (5 bases). The germline CDR1 and CDR2 sequences are SGHRS and YFSETQ. Trimming removed 3 bases at V and 0 bases at J, with 12 bases between. This CDR3 is 15 amino acids long. The CDR3: CASSYRQNMNTEAFF. The CDR3, as DNA: TGCGCCAGCAGCTACAGACAGAACATGAACACTGAAGCTTTCTTT.